The present entry profiles one TCR beta chain with its context. This entry comes from a study of blood T cell repertoires in COVID-19. The overall study: Samples representing acute and convalescent COVID-19 were sourced from the United States, Italy and Spain. T cells, B-cell-depleted T cells, or PBMCs supplied cDNA or gDNA.

In the original analysis: Amplification with reference gene primers provided the estimates of nucleated cell counts. Only in-frame clones appear in the TCRdb table, and some are missing; sequencing was by immunoSEQ multiplex PCR. V and J calls and clone size are given by that table; D and trimming were obtained from the DNA. This table has under 300,000 clones, 87% appearing once. CDR1 is ENHRY and CDR2 is SYGVKD in the germline V gene. The CDR3 covers 14 residues. With V trimmed by 10 bases and J by 3 bases, 6 bases remained unmatched. This chain joins TRBV10-3 and TRBJ2-1, with 10 bases lining up with TRBD1. This clonotype was sampled from a man aged 60 to 69 who had recovered from COVID-19. Sequenced: peripheral blood. CDR3 in DNA: TGTGCCAGCGGGGGGACAGGGGACTACAATGAGCAGTTCTTC. Its translation: CASGGTGDYNEQFF.